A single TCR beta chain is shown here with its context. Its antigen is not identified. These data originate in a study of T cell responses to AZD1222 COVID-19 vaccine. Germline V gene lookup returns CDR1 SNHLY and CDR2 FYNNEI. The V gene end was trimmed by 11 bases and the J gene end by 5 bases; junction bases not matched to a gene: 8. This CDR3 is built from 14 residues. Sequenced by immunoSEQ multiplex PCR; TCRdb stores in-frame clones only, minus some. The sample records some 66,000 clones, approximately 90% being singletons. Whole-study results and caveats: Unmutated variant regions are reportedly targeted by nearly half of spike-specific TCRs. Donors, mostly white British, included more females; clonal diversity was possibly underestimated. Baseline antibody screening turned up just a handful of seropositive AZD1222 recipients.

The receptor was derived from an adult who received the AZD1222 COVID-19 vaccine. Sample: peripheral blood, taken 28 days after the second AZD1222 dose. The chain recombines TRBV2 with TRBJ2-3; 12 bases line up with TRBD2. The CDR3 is CAGGTSGRKDTQYF. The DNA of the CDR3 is TGTGCCGGGGGTACTAGCGGGAGGAAAGATACGCAGTATTTT.